Following are 5 T cell receptor beta chains from one sample sequenced in a study of shared clonotypes between healthy human individuals. Profiling relied on immunoSEQ multiplex PCR, and the TCRdb table lists in-frame clones only, not all of them. Found here are some 2,100,000 clones, about 94% of them singletons; the top ten hold approximately 0.13%. The sequencing sample was made of naive CD4+ T cells sorted from blood. The sample's subset: CD45RA+ positively selected. These TCRs come from a man aged 18 to 29 in good health.

Concerning this clone: One junction end disagrees with the germline gene, perhaps due to a read error. The V call is TRBV30, the J call TRBJ1-1; 7 bases are a match to TRBD1. CDR1 is GTSNPN and CDR2 is SVGIG in the germline V gene (reference sequence). The CDR3 has 15 residues. The CDR3 bases are TGTGCCTGGGAGGATGGGAAATCGACAGGGTGGTACGCCGTTTTT. Its protein is CAWEDGKSTGWYAVF.

In regard to this clone: The same CDR3 arises from other DNA sequences in this sample as well. The genes are TRBV2 and TRBJ1-5; no definite D call. The CDR3 length is 12 residues. V was trimmed by 7 bases and J by 3 bases, leaving 7 bases between them. The V gene's germline CDR1 is SNHLY and CDR2 FYNNEI. CDR3 coding DNA: TGTGCCAGCACTGGGGACAATCAGCCCCAGCATTTT. Amino acids: CASTGDNQPQHF.

The V gene is TRBV6-1, the J gene TRBJ1-5, with D unclear. Germline CDR1 and CDR2: MNHNS and SASEGT. This CDR3 has 14 amino acids. The V gene lost 2 bases and the J gene lost 3 bases, with 8 bases spanning the gap. The CDR3 is CASSETGHNQPQHF. The CDR3 nucleotides read TGTGCCAGCAGTGAAACCGGTCACAATCAGCCCCAGCATTTT.

This clone has a single count. The CDR3 protein is CASSEGHPTYEQYF. Here the CDR3 DNA reads TGCGCCAGCAGTGAGGGACACCCAACCTACGAGCAGTACTTC. The rearrangement links TRBV10-1 to TRBJ2-7, with D perhaps TRBD1 (5 bases). Germline CDR1 and CDR2: WNHNN and SYGVQD (reference sequence). The CDR3 consists of 14 residues. Trimming removed 2 bases from V and 2 bases from J, with 10 bases in between.

With regard to this clone: The CDR3 end shows no conserved phenylalanine or tryptophan, and so a read error is likely. The limits of the CDR3 on the DNA are not certain, so only TCRdb's listed CDR3 is given. V usage is TRBV6-1 and J usage is TRBJ1-1; the table's D call TRBD1 went unverified against the DNA. The CDR3 spans 14 amino acids, including both terminal residues. Looked up from germline, CDR1 is MNHNS and CDR2 is SASEGT. Here the CDR3 reads CASSPLLNYQGTVS.